What follows are 10 T cell receptor beta chains derived from one specimen sequenced in a study of control samples from healthy donors and cancer patients. Data came from immunoSEQ multiplex PCR; TCRdb stores just in-frame clones and leaves some out. The table lists some 120,000 clones, around nine tenths of them singletons, with 3.2% in the top ten. What was sequenced was blood. The receptors originated from a man aged 45-60 years in good health.

The rearrangement links TRBV27 to TRBJ2-2; D is tentatively TRBD1 or TRBD2 (5 bases each). V lost 5 bases, J lost 0 bases, and 16 bases lay in between. In germline, CDR1 is MNHEY, CDR2 SMNVEV (reference sequence). The CDR3 covers 17 residues. The CDR3 DNA reads TGTGCCAGCAGTCAGAATACCGGGACGACGAACACCGGGGAGCTGTTTTTT. It is translated as CASSQNTGTTNTGELFF.

The genes are TRBV5-1 and TRBJ1-2; 9 bases match TRBD1. This CDR3 has 15 amino acids. The germline gives CDR1 SGHRS, CDR2 YFSETQ. The trim removed 3 bases at V and 6 bases at J, leaving 9 bases unmatched. CDR3 DNA sequence: TGCGCCAGCAGCTCGACAGGGGGAATGTTCGATGGCTACACCTTC. Translating gives CASSSTGGMFDGYTF.

V gene TRBV5-6 combines with J gene TRBJ2-2; TRBD2 might be the D (5 bases). Trimming shortened V by 0 bases and J by 6 bases, and 9 bases separated the two germline ends. The CDR3 has 14 amino acids. CDR1 is SGHDT, CDR2 YYEEEE, per germline. For the CDR3, the DNA is TGTGCCAGCAGCTTGGCGGGGTGGCCCGGGGAGCTGTTTTTT. Translated, it gives CASSLAGWPGELFF.

This chain joins TRBV30 and TRBJ2-2; 10 bases fit TRBD1. The length of the CDR3 is 11 residues. The germline gives CDR1 GTSNPN, CDR2 SVGIG (reference sequence). Trimming took 8 bases from V and 6 from J; bases not matched to a gene: 0. The DNA of the CDR3 is TGTGCCGGACAGGGGGCCGGGGAGCTGTTTTTT. This sequence encodes CAGQGAGELFF.

The V call is TRBV7-2, the J call TRBJ1-3, with D unresolved. Per germline, CDR1 SGHTA and CDR2 FQGNSA. V shed 1 base and J shed 0 bases, with 4 bases lying between them. The CDR3 has 14 amino acids. The CDR3: CASSLVSSGNTIYF. The CDR3 region has the DNA TGTGCCAGCAGCTTAGTTAGCTCTGGAAACACCATATATTTT.

The CDR3 protein is CASSERDRSNTGELFF. The CDR3 DNA is TGTGCCAGCAGCGAGAGGGACAGGTCGAACACCGGGGAGCTGTTTTTT. The chain combines TRBV9 with TRBJ2-2; 8 nucleotides agree with TRBD1. The CDR3 contains 16 residues. The trim removed 3 bases at V and 0 bases at J, leaving 4 bases unmatched. CDR1 SGDLS and CDR2 YYNGEE come from the germline V gene.

The CDR3 sequence is CASSKPGEGDYGYTF. In DNA, the CDR3 is TGTGCCAGCAGTAAACCAGGGGAGGGGGACTATGGCTACACCTTC. This chain links TRBV28 with TRBJ1-2; D may be TRBD1 (6 bases). Trimming took 5 bases from V and 3 from J, leaving 16 bases between them. The length of the CDR3 is 15 residues. Per germline, CDR1 MDHEN and CDR2 SYDVKM.

The rearrangement links TRBV27 to TRBJ2-1; 10 bases agree with TRBD2. CDR3 length equals 15 residues. The V gene's germline CDR1 is MNHEY and CDR2 SMNVEV (reference sequence). V gave up 1 base and J gave up 6 bases; unmatched junction bases: 3. The CDR3 is CASSLWPSGGNEQFF. The CDR3 nucleotides are TGTGCCAGCAGTTTATGGCCTAGCGGGGGCAATGAGCAGTTCTTC.

The genes are TRBV27 and TRBJ2-3, with D possibly TRBD2 on 6 matching bases. Trimming took 5 bases from V and 4 from J, leaving 13 bases between them. This CDR3 has 14 amino acids. CDR1 is MNHEY and CDR2 is SMNVEV in the germline V gene (reference sequence). DNA of the CDR3: TGTGCCAGCAGTCCACGGACTACCCCAGATACGCAGTATTTT. This translates into CASSPRTTPDTQYF.

The chain links TRBV4-1 to TRBJ2-7; D gene uncertain. Germline V lookup: CDR1 MGHRA, CDR2 YSYEKL. V was trimmed by 4 bases and J by 1 base, leaving 14 bases between them. This CDR3 region has 15 residues. Written as DNA, the CDR3 is TGCGCCAGCAGCCTTCGCTTTCCCGAGTCCTACGAGCAGTACTTC. This codes for CASSLRFPESYEQYF.